This T cell receptor (beta chain) was recovered during a study of shared clonotypes between healthy human individuals. Study-level points and caveats: An anticipated effect of sequencing depth on clonotype sharing among donors was recognized. Only blood samples were collected, and tissue repertoires likely differ.

Donors, healthy HIV-negative adults, lacked recent acute infections or vaccinations. Points on this clone: Its cognate antigen is unknown.

The CDR3 spans 14 residues. Trimming removed 0 bases at V and 5 bases at J, with 8 bases between. CDR1 and CDR2 from the germline V gene are SGDLS and YYNGEE. Sequencing was at deep level. Only in-frame clones appear in the TCRdb table, and some are missing; sequencing was by immunoSEQ multiplex PCR. This table holds about 520,000 clones, about 85% found once. The sample was PBMCs. The chain is built from TRBV9 and TRBJ2-2, with D unclear. This clonotype originated in a woman aged 35 to 49 in good health. Some clones in this sample may be carry-over from other donors' samples. The CDR3 DNA reads TGTGCCAGCAGCGTAGGGGCGGCTACCGGGGAGCTGTTTTTT. Protein: CASSVGAATGELFF.